Detailed here is one T cell receptor (beta chain). The V gene end was trimmed by 6 bases and the J gene end by 4 bases; junction bases not matched to a gene: 2. CDR3 size: 12 residues. Germline loops: CDR1 SEHNR, CDR2 FQNEAQ (reference sequence). Per the original methods: Quantification of nucleated cells was approximated via reference gene primer amplification. The repertoire was sequenced with immunoSEQ multiplex PCR; TCRdb's copy has only in-frame clones and lacks some. That table gives V, J and clone size, and the DNA gave D and trimming. The sample contains over 75,000 clones, approximately 90% of which appear only once. These data originate in a study of blood T cell repertoires in COVID-19. Overall study context: In each case, the material was cDNA or gDNA derived from T cells, B-cell-depleted T cells, or PBMCs.

The receptor's source is a human donor with active COVID-19. The donor label of this sample is uncertain. Sequences were obtained from peripheral blood. The chain couples TRBV7-9 to TRBJ1-1, with TRBD1 matching over 7 bases. The CDR3 here is CASRRQGTEAFF. CDR3 DNA: TGTGCCAGCAGAAGACAGGGCACTGAAGCTTTCTTT.